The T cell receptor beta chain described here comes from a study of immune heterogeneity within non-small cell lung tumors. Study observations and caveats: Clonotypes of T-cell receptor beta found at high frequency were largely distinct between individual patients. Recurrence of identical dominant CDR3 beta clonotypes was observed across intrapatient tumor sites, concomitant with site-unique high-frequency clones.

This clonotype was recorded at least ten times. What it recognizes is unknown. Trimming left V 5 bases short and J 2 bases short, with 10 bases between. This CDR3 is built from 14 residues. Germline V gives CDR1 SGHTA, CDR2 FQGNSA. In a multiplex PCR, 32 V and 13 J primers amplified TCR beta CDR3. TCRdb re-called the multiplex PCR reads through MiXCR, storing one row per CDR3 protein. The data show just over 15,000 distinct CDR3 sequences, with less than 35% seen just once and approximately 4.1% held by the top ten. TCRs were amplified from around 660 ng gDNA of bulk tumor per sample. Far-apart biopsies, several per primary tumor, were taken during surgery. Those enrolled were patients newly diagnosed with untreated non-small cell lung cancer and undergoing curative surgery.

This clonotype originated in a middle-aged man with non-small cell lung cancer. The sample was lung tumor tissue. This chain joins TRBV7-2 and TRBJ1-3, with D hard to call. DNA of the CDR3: TGTGCCAGCAGCCGAACAGACACTGGAAACACCATATATTTT. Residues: CASSRTDTGNTIYF.